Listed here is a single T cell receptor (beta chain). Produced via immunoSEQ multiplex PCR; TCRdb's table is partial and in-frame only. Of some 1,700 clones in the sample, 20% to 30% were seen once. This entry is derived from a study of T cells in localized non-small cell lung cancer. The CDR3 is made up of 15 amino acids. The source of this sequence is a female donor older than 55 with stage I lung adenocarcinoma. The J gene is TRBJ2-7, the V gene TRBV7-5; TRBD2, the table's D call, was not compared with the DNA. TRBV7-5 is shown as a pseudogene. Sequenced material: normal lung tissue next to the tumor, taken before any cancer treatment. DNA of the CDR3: TGTGCCAGCAGCCTAGCGGGAGCTCGGGACCTCGAGCAGTACTTC. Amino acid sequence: CASSLAGARDLEQYF.